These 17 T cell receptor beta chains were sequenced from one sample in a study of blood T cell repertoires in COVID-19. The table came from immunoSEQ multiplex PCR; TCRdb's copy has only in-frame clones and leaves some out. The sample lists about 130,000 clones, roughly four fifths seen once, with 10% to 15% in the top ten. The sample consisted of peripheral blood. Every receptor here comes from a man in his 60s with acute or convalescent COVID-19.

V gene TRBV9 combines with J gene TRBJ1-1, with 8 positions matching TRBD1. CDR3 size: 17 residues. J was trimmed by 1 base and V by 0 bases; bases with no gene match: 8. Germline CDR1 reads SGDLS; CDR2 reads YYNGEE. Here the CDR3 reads CASSVAKGQDPNTEAFF. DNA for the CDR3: TGTGCCAGCAGCGTAGCTAAGGGACAGGACCCGAACACTGAAGCTTTCTTT. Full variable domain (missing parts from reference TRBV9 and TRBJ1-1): DSGVTQTPKHLITATGQRVTLRCSPRSGDLSVYWYQQSLDQGLQFLIQYYNGEERAKGNILERFSAQQFPDLHSELNLSSLELGDSALYFCASSVAKGQDPNTEAFFGQGTRLTVV.

This CDR3 reads CASSPSGGNTGELFF. The CDR3 region has the DNA TGTGCCAGCAGCCCCAGCGGGGGTAACACCGGGGAGCTGTTTTTT. The chain uses TRBV7-6 and TRBJ2-2, with 8 positions matching TRBD2. With 5 bases clipped from V and 2 bases from J, the junction kept 4 bases outside the gene matches. This CDR3 spans 15 amino acids. The V gene's germline CDR1 is SGHVS and CDR2 FNYEAQ.

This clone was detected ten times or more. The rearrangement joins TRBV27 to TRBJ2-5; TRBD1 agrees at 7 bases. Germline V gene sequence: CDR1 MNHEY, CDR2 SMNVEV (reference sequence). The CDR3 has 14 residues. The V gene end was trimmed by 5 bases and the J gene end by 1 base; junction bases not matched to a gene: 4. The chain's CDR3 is CASSDRAPQETQYF. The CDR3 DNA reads TGTGCCAGCAGTGACAGGGCCCCCCAAGAGACCCAGTACTTC.

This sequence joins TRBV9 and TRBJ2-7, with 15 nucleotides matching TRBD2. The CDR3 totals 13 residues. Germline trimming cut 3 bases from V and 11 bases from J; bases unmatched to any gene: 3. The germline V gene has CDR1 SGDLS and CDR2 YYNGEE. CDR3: CASSAGLAGGKYF. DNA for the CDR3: TGTGCCAGCAGCGCCGGACTAGCGGGAGGGAAGTACTTC.

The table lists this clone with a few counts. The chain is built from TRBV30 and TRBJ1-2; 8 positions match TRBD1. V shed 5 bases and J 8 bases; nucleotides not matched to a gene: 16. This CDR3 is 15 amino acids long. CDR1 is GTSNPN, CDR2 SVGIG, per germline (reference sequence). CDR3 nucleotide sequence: TGTGCCTGGTCCCCGTGGCCAGGGGGCGACCGGGGCTACACCTTC. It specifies CAWSPWPGGDRGYTF.

The CDR3 DNA sequence: TGTGCCAGCAGCCCGGCCACTAGCGGGCCCTACAATGAGCAGTTCTTC. This encodes CASSPATSGPYNEQFF. The chain recombines TRBV3-1 (or the pseudogene TRBV3-2) with TRBJ2-1; TRBD2 agrees at 9 bases. The CDR3 has 16 residues. V shed 4 bases, J shed 2 bases, and the junction held 6 bases outside the gene matches. CDR1 and CDR2 from the germline V gene are LGHDT and YNNKEL (reference sequence).

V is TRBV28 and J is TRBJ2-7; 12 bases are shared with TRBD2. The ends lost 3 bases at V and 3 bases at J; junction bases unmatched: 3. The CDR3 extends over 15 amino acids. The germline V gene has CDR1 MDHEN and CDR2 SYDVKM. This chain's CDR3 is CASSFQLAGGYEQYF. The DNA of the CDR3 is TGTGCCAGCAGTTTTCAACTAGCGGGAGGCTACGAGCAGTACTTC.

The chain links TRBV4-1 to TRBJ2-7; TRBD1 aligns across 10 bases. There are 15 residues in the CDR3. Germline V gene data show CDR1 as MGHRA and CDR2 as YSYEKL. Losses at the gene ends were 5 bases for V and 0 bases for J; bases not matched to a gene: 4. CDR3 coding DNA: TGCGCCAGCAGCACGAGGACAGGGGGCTCCTACGAGCAGTACTTC. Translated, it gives CASSTRTGGSYEQYF.

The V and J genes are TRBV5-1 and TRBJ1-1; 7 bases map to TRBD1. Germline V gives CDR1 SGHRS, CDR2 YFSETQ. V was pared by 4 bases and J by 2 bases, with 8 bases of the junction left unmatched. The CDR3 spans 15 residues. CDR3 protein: CASSPYRDRNTEAFF. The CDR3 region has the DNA TGCGCCAGCAGCCCGTACAGGGACAGAAACACTGAAGCTTTCTTT.

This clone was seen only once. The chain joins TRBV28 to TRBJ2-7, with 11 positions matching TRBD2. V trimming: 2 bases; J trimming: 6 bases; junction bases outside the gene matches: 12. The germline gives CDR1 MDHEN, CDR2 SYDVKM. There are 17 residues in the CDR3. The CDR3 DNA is TGTGCCAGCAGTTTAGGCGTGTCTAGCGGGAGGAAGGGCGAGCAGTACTTC. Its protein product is CASSLGVSSGRKGEQYF. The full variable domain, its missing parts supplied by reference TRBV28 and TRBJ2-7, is DVKVTQSSRYLVKRTGEKVFLECVQDMDHENMFWYRQDPGLGLRLIYFSYDVKMKEKGDIPEGYSVSREKKERFSLILESASTNQTSMYLCASSLGVSSGRKGEQYFGPGTRLTVT.

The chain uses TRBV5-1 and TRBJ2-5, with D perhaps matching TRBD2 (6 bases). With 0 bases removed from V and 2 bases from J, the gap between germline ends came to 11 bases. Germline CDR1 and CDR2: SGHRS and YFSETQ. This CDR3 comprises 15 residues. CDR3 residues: CASSLGDFGQETQYF. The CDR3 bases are TGCGCCAGCAGCTTGGGGGACTTCGGTCAAGAGACCCAGTACTTC. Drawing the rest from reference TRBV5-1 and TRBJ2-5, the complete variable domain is KAGVTQTPRYLIKTRGQQVTLSCSPISGHRSVSWYQQTPGQGLQFLFEYFSETQRNKGNFPGRFSGRQFSNSRSEMNVSTLELGDSALYLCASSLGDFGQETQYFGPGTRLLVL.

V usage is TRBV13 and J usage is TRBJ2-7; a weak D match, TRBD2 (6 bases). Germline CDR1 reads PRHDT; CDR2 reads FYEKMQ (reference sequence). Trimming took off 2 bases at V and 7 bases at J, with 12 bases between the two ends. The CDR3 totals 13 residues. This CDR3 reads CASSLQWEAEQYF. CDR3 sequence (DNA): TGTGCCAGCAGCTTACAGTGGGAGGCTGAGCAGTACTTC. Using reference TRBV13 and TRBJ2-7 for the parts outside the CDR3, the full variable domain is AAGVIQSPRHLIKEKRETATLKCYPIPRHDTVYWYQQGPGQDPQFLISFYEKMQSDKGSIPDRFSAQQFSDYHSELNMSSLELGDSALYFCASSLQWEAEQYFGPGTRLTVT.

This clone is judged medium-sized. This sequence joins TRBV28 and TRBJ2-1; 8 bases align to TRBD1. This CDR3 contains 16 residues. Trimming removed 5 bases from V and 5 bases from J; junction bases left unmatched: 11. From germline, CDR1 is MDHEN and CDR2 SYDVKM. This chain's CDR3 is CASSPHLGTGDNEQFF. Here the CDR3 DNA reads TGTGCCAGCAGTCCCCATTTGGGGACAGGCGACAATGAGCAGTTCTTC.

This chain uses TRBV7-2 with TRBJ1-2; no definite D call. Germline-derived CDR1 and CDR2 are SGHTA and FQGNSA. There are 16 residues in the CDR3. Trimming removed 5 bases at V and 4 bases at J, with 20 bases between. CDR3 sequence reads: CASSREGGRFIYGYTF. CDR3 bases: TGTGCCAGCAGCAGAGAGGGCGGCAGGTTTATCTATGGCTACACCTTC.

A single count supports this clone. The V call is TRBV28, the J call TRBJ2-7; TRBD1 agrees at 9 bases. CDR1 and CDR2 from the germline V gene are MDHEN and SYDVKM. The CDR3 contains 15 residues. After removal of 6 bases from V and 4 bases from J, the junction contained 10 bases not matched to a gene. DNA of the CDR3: TGTGCCAGCAGCGCTCCGGGACAGGGAGGGTACGAGCAGTACTTC. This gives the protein CASSAPGQGGYEQYF. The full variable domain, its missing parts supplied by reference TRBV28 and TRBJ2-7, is DVKVTQSSRYLVKRTGEKVFLECVQDMDHENMFWYRQDPGLGLRLIYFSYDVKMKEKGDIPEGYSVSREKKERFSLILESASTNQTSMYLCASSAPGQGGYEQYFGPGTRLTVT.

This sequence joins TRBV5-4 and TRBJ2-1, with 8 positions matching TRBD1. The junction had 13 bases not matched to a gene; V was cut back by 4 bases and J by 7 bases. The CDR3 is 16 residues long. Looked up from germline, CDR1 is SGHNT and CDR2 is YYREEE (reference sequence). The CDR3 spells CASSPWTGKAKNEQFF. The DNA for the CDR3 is TGTGCCAGCAGCCCATGGACAGGGAAAGCGAAGAATGAGCAGTTCTTC.

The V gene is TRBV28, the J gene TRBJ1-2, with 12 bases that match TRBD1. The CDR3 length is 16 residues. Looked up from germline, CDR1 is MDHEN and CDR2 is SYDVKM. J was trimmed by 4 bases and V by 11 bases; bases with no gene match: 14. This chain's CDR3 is CACEGTGGGMVYGYTF. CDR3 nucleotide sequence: TGTGCCTGCGAAGGGACAGGGGGCGGAATGGTCTATGGCTACACCTTC.